A selection of T cell receptor beta chains follows, all from one sample in a study of blood T cells in healthy people across ages. TCRdb called the 5' RACE reads again in MiXCR, with one record for every CDR3 protein. This sample has 1,100,000 or so distinct CDR3 sequences, with over 35% found just once. Specimen: blood. Receptor source: a woman in her sixties in good health. The CDR3 runs from the conserved cysteine through the conserved F or W. The order of the fields is V gene, J gene, clone size, D gene, CDR3 DNA, CDR3 protein. The D gene is left open where the match is weak. Not every row has a clone size; where given, it reads once, few, many or a size class.

TRBV6-2/TRBV6-3	TRBJ2-1	many	-	TGTGCCAGCAGTTACCCCGGGACCCCCACCAGTGAGCAGTTCTTC	CASSYPGTPTSEQFF
TRBV29-1	TRBJ2-7	-	TRBD2	TGCAGCGTTGCCCGGCTGGGACTAGCGGGAGCCGGACGACGAAATGAGCAGTACTTC	CSVARLGLAGAGRRNEQYF
TRBV6-1	TRBJ2-5	-	TRBD2	TGTGCCAGCAGGTGGACTAGCGGGAGCGGTTTAGAGACCCAGTACTTC	CASRWTSGSGLETQYF
TRBV27	TRBJ2-7	-	-	TGTGCCAGCAGTCAACTAGCCGCTAACGAGCAGTACTTC	CASSQLAANEQYF
TRBV15	TRBJ2-7	-	TRBD1	TGTGCCACCAGCAGAGAAGGACAGGGAGCCTACGAGCAGTACTTC	CATSREGQGAYEQYF
TRBV27	TRBJ2-3	few	TRBD2	TGTGCCAGCAGCCTACTAGCGGGAGCCTCAGATACGCAGTATTTT	CASSLLAGASDTQYF
TRBV5-8	TRBJ2-4	-	-	TGTGCCAGCAGCTTGTTATACCCCGGTGATAACCAGTACTTC	CASSLLYPGDNQYF
TRBV5-1	TRBJ1-2	-	-	TGCGCCAGCAGCTTGGAGGGACACCGGGCTCCTAACTATGGCTACACCTTC	CASSLEGHRAPNYGYTF
TRBV14	TRBJ2-7	few	TRBD1	TGTGCCAGCAGCCAAGCTCCCCGACAGGGTACGGGGTACGAGCAGTACTTC	CASSQAPRQGTGYEQYF
TRBV20-1	TRBJ2-7	-	TRBD2	TGCAGTGCGCCTGGGACTAGCGGGGGCTCCTGCGAGCAGTACTTC	CSAPGTSGGSCEQYF
TRBV5-1	TRBJ2-1	-	-	TGCGCCAGCAGCTTTGCCAGCGGAGCCTACAATGAGCAGTTCTTC	CASSFASGAYNEQFF
TRBV6-1	TRBJ2-7	-	-	TGTGCCACCCCTTATAGGGTGGGGGTCTACGAGCAGTACTTC	CATPYRVGVYEQYF
TRBV12-3/TRBV12-4	TRBJ1-6	-	-	TGTGCCAGCAGACAGACAAGGGAAGGACCCCTCCACTTT	CASRQTREGPLHF
TRBV6-6	TRBJ1-1	-	-	TGTGCCAGCAGTTACGGGGCTAGTAACACTGAAGCTTTCTTT	CASSYGASNTEAFF
TRBV11-2	TRBJ2-1	-	TRBD2	TGTGCCAGCGCGTTAGCGGGAGAAGGCCATGAGCAGTTCTTC	CASALAGEGHEQFF
TRBV5-1	TRBJ2-3	-	-	TGCGCCAGCAGCTTTGAGGGAGCCCCCACAGATACGCAGTATTTT	CASSFEGAPTDTQYF
TRBV25-1	TRBJ2-7	-	-	TGTGCCAGCAGTCCCGAGGGATGGGGTGACGAGCAGTACTTC	CASSPEGWGDEQYF
TRBV27	TRBJ2-3	few	-	TGTGCCAGCAGTAGGTGGGGTCTGGGCCCAGATACGCAGTATTTT	CASSRWGLGPDTQYF
TRBV6-1	TRBJ2-5	few	-	TGTGCCAGCAGTGAAAGATACCACCCAGGAGAGGGGGAGACCCAGTACTTC	CASSERYHPGEGETQYF
TRBV5-1	TRBJ2-7	once	TRBD1	TGCGCCAGCAGCCGGGGACAGGGGTCCCACGAGCAGTACTTC	CASSRGQGSHEQYF
TRBV27	TRBJ2-1	-	-	TGTGCCAGCAGTTTTATCCCCGGGACAAATTCAGGTGAGCAGTTCTTC	CASSFIPGTNSGEQFF
TRBV9	TRBJ2-3	few	TRBD2	TGTGCCAGCAGCCCGACTAGCGGGAGGGCCCCCACAGATACGCAGTATTTT	CASSPTSGRAPTDTQYF
TRBV21-1	TRBJ1-6	-	-	TGTGCCAGCAGCCCCTCCCGACTGGTACACACGACAGGTGATAATTCACCCCTCCACTTT	CASSPSRLVHTTGDNSPLHF
TRBV6-6	TRBJ2-7	few	TRBD2	TGTGCCAGCAGTACGACTAGCGGCACCACCTACGAGCAGTACTTC	CASSTTSGTTYEQYF
TRBV7-8	TRBJ2-7	-	-	TGTGCCAGCAGCTTAGACGGGGGGCTAAGCGACGAGCAGTACTTC	CASSLDGGLSDEQYF
TRBV10-3	TRBJ2-7	few	TRBD2	TGTGCCATTCGTAGCGGGAGTTACGAGCAGTACTTC	CAIRSGSYEQYF
TRBV9	TRBJ2-4	-	TRBD2	TGTGCCAGCAGCAAATCTAGCGGACTAGCCAAAAACATTCAGTACTTC	CASSKSSGLAKNIQYF
TRBV29-1	TRBJ2-6	few	-	TGCAGCGTAGCTCACAAGACTGGGGCCAACGTCCTGACTTTC	CSVAHKTGANVLTF
TRBV6-6	TRBJ1-6	few	-	TGTGCCAGCAGTTACTCGTTGGACATCCCCTCACCCCTCCACTTT	CASSYSLDIPSPLHF
TRBV4-2	TRBJ1-1	-	-	TGTGCCAGCAGCCAAGAAATCGCAGGGAACACTGAAGCTTTCTTT	CASSQEIAGNTEAFF